This paragraph reports one TCR beta chain. Measured with immunoSEQ multiplex PCR; TCRdb has only the in-frame clones, and not every one. This table has 150,000 to 200,000 clones, about 80% appearing once. These data originate in a study of blood T cell repertoires in COVID-19. J lost 1 base, V lost 0 bases, and 1 base had no gene match. This CDR3 region has 15 residues. Germline CDR1 SGHRS, CDR2 YFSETQ. This sequence was found in an elderly woman with acute or convalescent COVID-19. This chain uses TRBV5-1 with TRBJ1-5; 7 bases fit TRBD1. Sequencing was performed on peripheral blood. The CDR3 coding sequence is TGCGCCAGCAGCTTGGAAGGGGGCAGCAATCAGCCCCAGCATTTT. As protein: CASSLEGGSNQPQHF.